A single sample is the source of the 9 T cell receptor beta chains below, sequenced in a study of shared clonotypes between healthy human individuals. Produced via immunoSEQ multiplex PCR; TCRdb's table is partial and in-frame only. The sample shows fewer than 1.4 million clones, 75% to 80% of them seen only once. Source material: memory CD4+ T cells from PBMCs. Subset meaning: CD45RA-negative fraction. These receptors were obtained from a man aged 18 to 30 in good health. Some clones in this sample may be carry-over from other donors' samples.

CDR3 region: CASSISGGAGELFF. The CDR3 coding sequence is TGTGCCAGTAGTATCTCTGGGGGGGCCGGGGAGCTGTTTTTT. The chain combines TRBV19 with TRBJ2-2; 7 nucleotides align to TRBD2. CDR1 and CDR2 from the germline V gene are LNHDA and SQIVND (reference sequence). The CDR3 totals 14 residues. The V and J ends lost 3 bases and 6 bases, in that order; junction bases with no gene match: 4. Together with reference TRBV19 and TRBJ2-2, the CDR3 gives the full variable domain: DGGITQSPKYLFRKEGQNVTLSCEQNLNHDAMYWYRQDPGQGLRLIYYSQIVNDFQKGDIAEGYSVSREKKESFPLTVTSAQKNPTAFYLCASSISGGAGELFFGEGSRLTVL.

Only a few counts were recorded for this clone. The chain recombines TRBV27 with TRBJ2-7; 11 positions agree with TRBD1. V dropped 6 bases and J dropped 4; count of bases not matched to a gene: 11. The length of the CDR3 is 16 residues. Germline CDR1 and CDR2: MNHEY and SMNVEV (reference sequence). The CDR3 DNA reads TGTGCCAGCAGCTTAGAATCCGGGACAGGGGGTTACGAGCAGTACTTC. Residues: CASSLESGTGGYEQYF.

The chain links TRBV27 to TRBJ1-1; D not resolved. In germline, CDR1 is MNHEY, CDR2 SMNVEV (reference sequence). V was clipped by 3 bases and J by 2 bases, with 10 bases between them. The CDR3 contains 14 residues. The CDR3 protein is CASSFRLENTEAFF. CDR3 nucleotide sequence: TGTGCCAGCAGTTTCCGCCTAGAAAACACTGAAGCTTTCTTT.

The V call is TRBV5-1, the J call TRBJ2-1, with D perhaps TRBD2 (6 bases). The CDR3 runs to 14 residues. CDR1 and CDR2 (germline): SGHRS, YFSETQ. V dropped 3 bases and J dropped 7 bases, with 14 bases sitting between them. The CDR3 sequence: CASSYIAEVNEQFF. CDR3 in DNA: TGCGCCAGCAGCTATATAGCGGAGGTTAATGAGCAGTTCTTC.

The chain combines TRBV11-3 with TRBJ2-3, with D unclear. V was pared by 3 bases and J by 0 bases, with 13 bases between. There are 16 residues in the CDR3. Looked up from germline, CDR1 is SGHNT and CDR2 is YENEEA. The CDR3 is CASSLGRALSTDTQYF. The CDR3 DNA follows: TGTGCCAGCAGCTTGGGTAGGGCCTTGAGCACAGATACGCAGTATTTT.

The chain recombines TRBV5-1 with TRBJ1-1, with D possibly matching TRBD1 (5 bases). The CDR3 contains 14 residues. CDR1 SGHRS and CDR2 YFSETQ come from the germline V gene. V lost 3 bases and J 3 bases, leaving 12 bases between the germline ends. In nucleotides, the CDR3 is TGCGCCAGCAGCTCCAGGGTGAGGGACACTGAAGCTTTCTTT. This encodes CASSSRVRDTEAFF. The complete variable domain, with remaining parts taken from reference TRBV5-1 and TRBJ1-1, reads KAGVTQTPRYLIKTRGQQVTLSCSPISGHRSVSWYQQTPGQGLQFLFEYFSETQRNKGNFPGRFSGRQFSNSRSEMNVSTLELGDSALYLCASSSRVRDTEAFFGQGTRLTVV.

The DNA of the CDR3 is TGTGCCAGCAGTTCGCCCTACCGTCCCGGGACATGGGGCGAGACCCAGTACTTC. It yields the protein CASSSPYRPGTWGETQYF. This sequence joins TRBV2 and TRBJ2-5; D perhaps matches TRBD1 (6 bases). The CDR3 is made up of 18 amino acids. Per the germline V gene, CDR1 is SNHLY and CDR2 is FYNNEI. The ends were cut back, 5 bases at V and 5 bases at J, with 27 bases in the middle.

J is TRBJ1-3 and V is TRBV15; 7 bases line up with TRBD1. This CDR3 is built from 16 residues. The germline gives CDR1 LNHNV, CDR2 YYDKDF (reference sequence). V shed 3 bases, J shed 3 bases, and the junction held 8 bases outside the gene matches. The CDR3, as DNA: TGTGCCACCAGCAGGGGTGGACAGGCATTTGGAAACACCATATATTTT. This sequence encodes CATSRGGQAFGNTIYF.

This clone has at least ten counts. The chain joins TRBV4-1 to TRBJ2-1; tentatively, D is TRBD2 (7 bases). The CDR3 is made up of 13 amino acids. Trimming took off 4 bases at V and 15 bases at J, with 19 bases between the two ends. In germline, CDR1 is MGHRA, CDR2 YSYEKL. CDR3 DNA sequence: TGCGCCAGCAGCCTTACCGGGGGGCAGGGCCTGTTCTTC. Translated, it gives CASSLTGGQGLFF.